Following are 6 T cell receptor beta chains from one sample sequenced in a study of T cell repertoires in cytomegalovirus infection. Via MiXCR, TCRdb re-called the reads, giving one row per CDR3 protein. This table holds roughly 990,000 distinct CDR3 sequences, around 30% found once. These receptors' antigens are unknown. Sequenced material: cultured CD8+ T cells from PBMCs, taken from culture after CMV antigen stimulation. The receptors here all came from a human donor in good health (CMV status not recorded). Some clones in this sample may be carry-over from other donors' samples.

CDR3 in amino acids: CAITPGTNNEQFF. In nucleotides, the CDR3 is TGTGCCATCACTCCGGGGACCAACAATGAGCAGTTCTTC. The chain joins TRBV10-3 to TRBJ2-1; D is tentatively TRBD1 or TRBD2 (5 bases each). The CDR3 is made up of 13 amino acids. The germline V and J ends were trimmed by 7 bases and 5 bases, with 12 bases remaining between them. Germline V gene sequence: CDR1 ENHRY, CDR2 SYGVKD.

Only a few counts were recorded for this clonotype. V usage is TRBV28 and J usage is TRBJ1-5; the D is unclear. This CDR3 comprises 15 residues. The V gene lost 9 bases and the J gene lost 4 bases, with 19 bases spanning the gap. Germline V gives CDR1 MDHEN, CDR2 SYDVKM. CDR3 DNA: TGTGCCAGTAGGTGGCGGGCAGTGTTGAATCAGCCCCAGCATTTT. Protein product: CASRWRAVLNQPQHF.

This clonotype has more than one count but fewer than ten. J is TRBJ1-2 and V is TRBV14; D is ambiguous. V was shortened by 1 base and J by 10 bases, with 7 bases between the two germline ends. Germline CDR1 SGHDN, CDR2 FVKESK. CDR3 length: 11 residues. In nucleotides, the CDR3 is TGTGCCAGCAGCCAAGGGGTGACCTACACCTTC. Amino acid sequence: CASSQGVTYTF.

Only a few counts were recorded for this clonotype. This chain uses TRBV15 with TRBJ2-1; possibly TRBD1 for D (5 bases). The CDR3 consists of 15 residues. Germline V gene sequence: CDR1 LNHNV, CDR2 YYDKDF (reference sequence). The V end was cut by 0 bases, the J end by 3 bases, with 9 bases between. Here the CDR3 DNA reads TGTGCCACCAGCAGAGACCAGGGTCACTACAATGAGCAGTTCTTC. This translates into CATSRDQGHYNEQFF.

The CDR3 DNA is TGTGCCAGCAGCTTAGGCGGACACTCCTACAATGAGCAGTTCTTC. Its protein is CASSLGGHSYNEQFF. The chain recombines TRBV7-9 with TRBJ2-1, with D possibly TRBD1 on 5 matching bases. The germline V gene has CDR1 SEHNR and CDR2 FQNEAQ (reference sequence). V shed 1 base and J shed 0 bases, with 7 bases lying between them. The CDR3 sequence is 15 residues long. Complete variable domain (other parts from reference TRBV7-9 and TRBJ2-1): DTGVSQNPRHKITKRGQNVTFRCDPISEHNRLYWYRQTLGQGPEFLTYFQNEAQLEKSRLLSDRFSAERPKGSFSTLEIQRTEQGDSAMYLCASSLGGHSYNEQFFGPGTRLTVL.

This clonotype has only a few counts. The CDR3 region has the DNA TGCGCCAGCAGCCAAGAGGGAGGGACAGGGAGTAGGTACGAGCAGTACTTC. Its translation: CASSQEGGTGSRYEQYF. V is TRBV4-1 and J is TRBJ2-7; 9 nucleotides line up with TRBD1. The germline V gene has CDR1 MGHRA and CDR2 YSYEKL. With V trimmed by 0 bases and J by 4 bases, 10 bases remained unmatched. The CDR3 contains 17 residues.